These 28 T cell receptor beta chains share one sample of origin, sequenced in a study of cytomegalovirus exposure and HLA in healthy donors. PCR employed 60 Vbeta and 13 Jbeta primers. Sequenced by immunoSEQ multiplex PCR; TCRdb stores in-frame clones only, minus some. This sample yields some 98,000 clones, of which around four fifths are seen a single time; 1.5% to 2% belongs to the top ten. The sample was PBMCs. The origin of the receptors is a man between 40 and 49 years old in good health and CMV-seronegative.

The DNA for the CDR3 is TGTGCCAGCAGCTCAGAGGGTCGCGGGGAGCTGTTTTTT. Its translation: CASSSEGRGELFF. The chain joins TRBV14 to TRBJ2-2; perhaps TRBD2 as D (5 bases). Trimming shortened V by 5 bases and J by 7 bases, and 11 bases separated the two germline ends. Germline V CDR1 and CDR2: SGHDN, FVKESK. The CDR3 has 13 amino acids. The complete variable domain, with remaining parts taken from reference TRBV14 and TRBJ2-2, reads EAGVTQFPSHSVIEKGQTVTLRCDPISGHDNLYWYRRVMGKEIKFLLHFVKESKQDESGMPNNRFLAERTGGTYSTLKVQPAELEDSGVYFCASSSEGRGELFFGEGSRLTVL.

This clone appeared once. V and J are TRBV6-1 and TRBJ2-2; the D gene is possibly TRBD2 (6 bases). Germline CDR1 reads MNHNS; CDR2 reads SASEGT. This CDR3 region has 12 residues. Trimming shortened V by 11 bases and J by 4 bases, and 11 bases separated the two germline ends. Written as DNA, the CDR3 is TGTGCCGGGCGGGAATTCACCGGGGAGCTGTTTTTT. Translating gives CAGREFTGELFF.

CDR3 DNA: TGTGCCAGCAGCCCACAAGGGACAGGGGGCCCCCTGGTGAACACTGAAGCTTTCTTT. It translates to CASSPQGTGGPLVNTEAFF. This chain connects TRBV9 to TRBJ1-1, with 12 bases identical to TRBD1. Germline CDR1 SGDLS, CDR2 YYNGEE. Losses at the gene ends were 4 bases for V and 0 bases for J; bases not matched to a gene: 13. The CDR3 is 19 amino acids.

The chain couples TRBV11-3 to TRBJ2-7; tentative D call: TRBD2 (5 bases). Germline V gene data show CDR1 as SGHNT and CDR2 as YENEEA. Trimming cost V 5 bases and J 7 bases, with 15 bases left between them. The CDR3 runs 13 residues. The CDR3 region has the DNA TGTGCCAGCAGCCGCGGAGGAGCGCGAGAGCAGTACTTC. It codes for CASSRGGAREQYF.

The chain carries TRBV5-1 and TRBJ2-5; a possible D gene is TRBD1 (7 bases). Trimming took 2 bases from V and 1 from J, leaving 9 bases between them. This CDR3 has 14 residues. From germline, CDR1 is SGHRS and CDR2 YFSETQ. The CDR3 loop is CASSFQGGQETQYF. CDR3 sequence (DNA): TGCGCCAGCAGCTTCCAGGGGGGCCAAGAGACCCAGTACTTC. The full variable domain, its missing parts supplied by reference TRBV5-1 and TRBJ2-5, is KAGVTQTPRYLIKTRGQQVTLSCSPISGHRSVSWYQQTPGQGLQFLFEYFSETQRNKGNFPGRFSGRQFSNSRSEMNVSTLELGDSALYLCASSFQGGQETQYFGPGTRLLVL.

This clone has only one observation. The chain is built from TRBV19 and TRBJ2-3; TRBD2 agrees at 7 bases. The germline gives CDR1 LNHDA, CDR2 SQIVND (reference sequence). The CDR3 loop spans 12 amino acids. After removal of 4 bases from V and 6 bases from J, the junction contained 1 base not matched to a gene. The CDR3 nucleotides read TGTGCCAGTAGTAAACTAGCGGATACGCAGTATTTT. This translates into CASSKLADTQYF.

V and J are TRBV7-9 and TRBJ2-2, with D possibly TRBD1 on 6 matching bases. CDR3 length: 16 residues. Germline CDR1 is SEHNR and CDR2 is FQNEAQ (reference sequence). Trimming left V 2 bases short and J 4 bases short, with 14 bases between. The CDR3 is CASSLPGVQITGELFF. CDR3 DNA: TGTGCCAGCAGCTTACCAGGGGTTCAAATCACCGGGGAGCTGTTTTTT.

This clone occurred a few times. The chain is built from TRBV10-2 and TRBJ1-5; D is perhaps TRBD1 (6 bases). CDR3 length equals 15 residues. Germline CDR1 WSHSY, CDR2 SAAADI. The V end was cut by 3 bases, the J end by 1 base, with 10 bases between. CDR3 in amino acids: CASSETGWSNQPQHF. CDR3 bases: TGCGCCAGCAGTGAAACAGGGTGGAGCAATCAGCCCCAGCATTTT.

This sequence joins TRBV28 and TRBJ2-1, with 8 bases aligning to TRBD2. The CDR3 runs to 15 residues. V shed 5 bases and J 1 base; nucleotides not matched to a gene: 4. Germline CDR1 is MDHEN and CDR2 is SYDVKM. Written as DNA, the CDR3 is TGTGCCAGCAGTCGCGGGGGGAGGTCCTACAATGAGCAGTTCTTC. This encodes CASSRGGRSYNEQFF.

The CDR3 DNA sequence: TGTGCCAGCAGTGAATCTGTCTACGAGCAGTACTTC. This codes for CASSESVYEQYF. The chain couples TRBV2 to TRBJ2-7; no reliable D call. Germline loops: CDR1 SNHLY, CDR2 FYNNEI. Trimming left V 2 bases short and J 3 bases short, with 5 bases between. CDR3 length equals 12 residues.

This clone was seen only a few times. The sample carries other DNA sequences with the same CDR3. J is TRBJ1-3 and V is TRBV11-2; D is uncertain. The CDR3 sequence is 15 residues long. The germline V and J ends were trimmed by 0 bases and 0 bases, with 6 bases remaining between them. In germline, CDR1 is SGHAT, CDR2 FQNNGV. CDR3: CASSLDRHSGNTIYF. CDR3 in DNA: TGTGCCAGCAGCTTAGACAGGCACTCTGGAAACACCATATATTTT. The full variable domain, rest sourced from reference TRBV11-2 and TRBJ1-3, is EAGVAQSPRYKIIEKRQSVAFWCNPISGHATLYWYQQILGQGPKLLIQFQNNGVVDDSQLPKDRFSAERLKGVDSTLKIQPAKLEDSAVYLCASSLDRHSGNTIYFGEGSWLTVV.

The V gene is TRBV5-4, the J gene TRBJ2-4; D unresolved. This CDR3 region has 14 residues. Trimming shortened V by 0 bases and J by 8 bases, and 12 bases separated the two germline ends. Germline CDR1 SGHNT, CDR2 YYREEE (reference sequence). This CDR3 is CASSLAGYADIQYF. CDR3 in DNA: TGTGCCAGCAGCTTGGCTGGGTACGCGGACATTCAGTACTTC.

This chain connects TRBV20-1 to TRBJ1-1, with D perhaps matching TRBD1 (5 bases). Germline loops: CDR1 DFQATT, CDR2 SNEGSKA (reference sequence). The CDR3 consists of 11 residues. Between the trimmed V and J ends, which lost 5 bases and 8 bases, there was a span of 12 bases. The CDR3, as DNA: TGCAGTGCTCTACCTACAGGAGAAGCTTTCTTT. Protein product: CSALPTGEAFF.

The chain is built from TRBV4-1 and TRBJ1-4, with D possibly being TRBD1 (6 bases). The CDR3 extends over 15 amino acids. The germline gives CDR1 MGHRA, CDR2 YSYEKL. V dropped 1 base and J dropped 6 bases, with 12 bases sitting between them. CDR3 DNA: TGCGCCAGCAGCCAAGTGGGGGCCGGCTATGAAAAACTGTTTTTT. Translation gives CASSQVGAGYEKLFF.

The chain combines TRBV10-3 with TRBJ2-5; 7 bases fit TRBD2. Per the germline V gene, CDR1 is ENHRY and CDR2 is SYGVKD. With V trimmed by 6 bases and J by 1 base, 2 bases remained unmatched. This CDR3 has 13 amino acids. For the CDR3, the DNA is TGTGCCATCAGCCGGACTAGCCAAGAGACCCAGTACTTC. Its translation: CAISRTSQETQYF.

This rearrangement joins TRBV28 to TRBJ2-7, with 7 bases lining up with TRBD1. CDR1 MDHEN and CDR2 SYDVKM come from the germline V gene. Losses at the gene ends were 4 bases for V and 2 bases for J; bases not matched to a gene: 5. The CDR3 length is 14 residues. The chain's CDR3 is CASSSADRTYEQYF. For the CDR3, the DNA is TGTGCCAGCAGTTCGGCGGACAGGACCTACGAGCAGTACTTC. The whole variable domain, filled in from reference TRBV28 and TRBJ2-7, reads DVKVTQSSRYLVKRTGEKVFLECVQDMDHENMFWYRQDPGLGLRLIYFSYDVKMKEKGDIPEGYSVSREKKERFSLILESASTNQTSMYLCASSSADRTYEQYFGPGTRLTVT.

The V and J genes are TRBV7-3 and TRBJ2-2; tentative D call: TRBD1 (5 bases). Germline V CDR1 and CDR2: SGHTA, FQGTGA. The CDR3 has 16 residues. Trimming removed 1 base from V and 0 bases from J, with 9 bases in between. The CDR3 DNA reads TGTGCCAGCAGCTTAAGAAGACAGCCGAACACCGGGGAGCTGTTTTTT. This gives the protein CASSLRRQPNTGELFF.

The chain carries TRBV5-1 and TRBJ1-1, with D possibly TRBD1 on 5 matching bases. The CDR3 has 15 residues. CDR1 is SGHRS, CDR2 YFSETQ, per germline. Trimming shortened V by 4 bases and J by 0 bases, and 13 bases separated the two germline ends. This CDR3 reads CASSHGRTMNTEAFF. The CDR3 DNA follows: TGCGCCAGCAGCCACGGGAGGACAATGAACACTGAAGCTTTCTTT.

The DNA of the CDR3 is TGTGCCAGCAGCTTAGTCCTAGCGGGATCCTACGAGCAGTACTTC. This sequence encodes CASSLVLAGSYEQYF. V and J are TRBV7-8 and TRBJ2-7, with 9 bases fitting TRBD2. CDR1 SGHVS and CDR2 FQNEAQ come from the germline V gene. CDR3 length: 15 residues. The trim removed 1 base at V and 1 base at J, leaving 2 bases unmatched.

CDR3: CASGPTGGNSIGYTF. The CDR3 DNA reads as TGTGCCAGCGGCCCGACAGGGGGCAATTCCATCGGCTACACCTTC. V gene TRBV7-2 combines with J gene TRBJ1-2; 10 nucleotides agree with TRBD1. This CDR3 is 15 amino acids long. The V gene end was trimmed by 8 bases and the J gene end by 8 bases; junction bases not matched to a gene: 14. The V gene's germline CDR1 is SGHTA and CDR2 FQGNSA.

This rearrangement joins TRBV4-1 to TRBJ2-1, with TRBD2 matching 12 bases. The ends lost 6 bases at V and 3 bases at J; junction bases unmatched: 3. Germline assignment: CDR1 MGHRA and CDR2 YSYEKL. The CDR3 runs to 15 residues. CDR3 DNA sequence: TGCGCCAGCAGAAAGACTAGCGGGAGCTACAATGAGCAGTTCTTC. This translates into CASRKTSGSYNEQFF.

The chain carries TRBV7-2 and TRBJ1-3; no reliable D call. Germline V lookup: CDR1 SGHTA, CDR2 FQGNSA. V was cut by 4 bases and J by 2 bases, with 12 bases left in between. CDR3 length: 15 amino acids. CDR3: CASSSLLQTGNTIYF. The CDR3 DNA reads as TGTGCCAGCAGCTCACTCTTACAGACTGGAAACACCATATATTTT.

The V and J genes are TRBV6-5 and TRBJ2-3, with TRBD1 matching over 9 bases. The V gene end was trimmed by 2 bases and the J gene end by 5 bases; junction bases not matched to a gene: 8. Germline V lookup: CDR1 MNHEY, CDR2 SVGAGI. This CDR3 region has 16 residues. CDR3: CASSYRDRELGDTQYF. Here the CDR3 DNA reads TGTGCCAGCAGTTACCGGGACAGGGAGTTGGGAGATACGCAGTATTTT.

This clone was seen more than once but under ten times. The CDR3 DNA reads as TGTGCCAGCAGCTTAGGGGGTAGCGGGGGTTACAATGAGCAGTTCTTC. It codes for CASSLGGSGGYNEQFF. The chain employs TRBV7-2 and TRBJ2-1; TRBD2 agrees at 9 bases. Germline CDR1 is SGHTA and CDR2 is FQGNSA. The trim removed 1 base at V and 4 bases at J, leaving 5 bases unmatched. The CDR3 is 16 residues long. The entire variable domain, with the rest obtained from reference TRBV7-2 and TRBJ2-1, is as follows: GAGVSQSPSNKVTEKGKDVELRCDPISGHTALYWYRQSLGQGLEFLIYFQGNSAPDKSGLPSDRFSAERTGGSVSTLTIQRTQQEDSAVYLCASSLGGSGGYNEQFFGPGTRLTVL.

The chain has TRBV4-3 and TRBJ1-2; D not certain. Germline lookup yields CDR1 LGHNA and CDR2 YSLEER. Trimming took off 7 bases at V and 7 bases at J, with 22 bases between the two ends. The CDR3 has 15 residues. The CDR3 DNA reads as TGCGCCAGCACCTTAGGGCGTGCTGGGAGAGTTGGCTACACCTTC. This translates into CASTLGRAGRVGYTF.

V usage is TRBV7-9 and J usage is TRBJ2-5, with 7 bases fitting TRBD1. This CDR3 is built from 16 residues. Germline V gene sequence: CDR1 SEHNR, CDR2 FQNEAQ (reference sequence). The V and J ends lost 2 bases and 0 bases, in that order; junction bases with no gene match: 6. The CDR3 DNA reads as TGTGCCAGCAGCTTAACAGTGACAGGGTACCAAGAGACCCAGTACTTC. Translation gives CASSLTVTGYQETQYF.

The J gene is TRBJ2-2, the V gene TRBV7-9; 8 positions agree with TRBD1. Germline assignment: CDR1 SEHNR and CDR2 FQNEAQ (reference sequence). This CDR3 has 15 residues. Trimming removed 5 bases from V and 1 base from J; junction bases left unmatched: 3. CDR3 sequence (DNA): TGTGCCAGCAGCCTCGGGACAGGGAACACCGGGGAGCTGTTTTTT. It specifies CASSLGTGNTGELFF.

V usage is TRBV7-3 and J usage is TRBJ2-1, with TRBD2 matching over 11 bases. Germline CDR1 reads SGHTA; CDR2 reads FQGTGA. The length of the CDR3 is 17 residues. V trimming: 5 bases; J trimming: 4 bases; junction bases outside the gene matches: 10. The CDR3 DNA sequence: TGTGCCAGCAGCCCAGGGCTAGCGGGGGGCAGGTACAATGAGCAGTTCTTC. Its translation: CASSPGLAGGRYNEQFF. Supplemented by reference TRBV7-3 and TRBJ2-1, the full variable domain reads GAGVSQTPSNKVTEKGKYVELRCDPISGHTALYWYRQSLGQGPEFLIYFQGTGAADDSGLPNDRFFAVRPEGSVSTLKIQRTERGDSAVYLCASSPGLAGGRYNEQFFGPGTRLTVL.